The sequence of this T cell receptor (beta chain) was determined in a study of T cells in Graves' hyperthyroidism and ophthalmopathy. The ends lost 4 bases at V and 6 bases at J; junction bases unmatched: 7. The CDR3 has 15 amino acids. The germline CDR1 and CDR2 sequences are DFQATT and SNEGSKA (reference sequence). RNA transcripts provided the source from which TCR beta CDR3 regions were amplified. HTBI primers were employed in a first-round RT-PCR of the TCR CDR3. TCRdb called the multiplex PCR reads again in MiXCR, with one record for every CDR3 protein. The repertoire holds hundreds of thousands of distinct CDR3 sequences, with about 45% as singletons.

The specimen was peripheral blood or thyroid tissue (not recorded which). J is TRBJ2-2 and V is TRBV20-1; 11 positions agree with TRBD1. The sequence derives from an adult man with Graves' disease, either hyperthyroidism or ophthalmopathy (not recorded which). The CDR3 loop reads CSATRDRGMSGELFF. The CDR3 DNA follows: TGCAGTGCTACCCGGGACAGGGGGATGTCCGGGGAGCTGTTTTTT.